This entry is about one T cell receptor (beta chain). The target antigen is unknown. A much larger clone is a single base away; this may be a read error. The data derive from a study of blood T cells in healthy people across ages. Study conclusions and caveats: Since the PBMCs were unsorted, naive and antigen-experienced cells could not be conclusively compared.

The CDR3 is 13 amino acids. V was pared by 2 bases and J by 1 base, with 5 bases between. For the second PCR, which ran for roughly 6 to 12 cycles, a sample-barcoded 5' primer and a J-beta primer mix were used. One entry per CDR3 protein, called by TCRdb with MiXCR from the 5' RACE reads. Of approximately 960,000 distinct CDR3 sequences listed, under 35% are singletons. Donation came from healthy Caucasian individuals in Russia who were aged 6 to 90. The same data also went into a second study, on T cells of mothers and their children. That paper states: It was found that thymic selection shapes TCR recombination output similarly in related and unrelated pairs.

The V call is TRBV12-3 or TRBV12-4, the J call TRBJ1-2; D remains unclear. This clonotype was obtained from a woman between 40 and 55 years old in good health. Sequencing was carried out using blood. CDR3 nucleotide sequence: TGTGCCAGCAGTTTAAGGATTAACTATGGCTACACCTTC. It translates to CASSLRINYGYTF.